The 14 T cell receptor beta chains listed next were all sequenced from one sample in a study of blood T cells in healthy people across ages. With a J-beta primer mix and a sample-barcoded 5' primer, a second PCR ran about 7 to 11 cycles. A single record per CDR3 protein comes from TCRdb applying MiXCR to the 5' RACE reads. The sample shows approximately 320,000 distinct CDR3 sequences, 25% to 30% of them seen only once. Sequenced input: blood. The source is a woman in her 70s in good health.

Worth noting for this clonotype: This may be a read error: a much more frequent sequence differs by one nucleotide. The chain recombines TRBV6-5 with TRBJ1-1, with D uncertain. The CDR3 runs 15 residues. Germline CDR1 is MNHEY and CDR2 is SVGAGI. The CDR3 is CTSSYSHMGNTEAFF. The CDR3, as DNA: TGTACCAGCAGTTACTCGCATATGGGGAACACTGAAGCTTTCTTT.

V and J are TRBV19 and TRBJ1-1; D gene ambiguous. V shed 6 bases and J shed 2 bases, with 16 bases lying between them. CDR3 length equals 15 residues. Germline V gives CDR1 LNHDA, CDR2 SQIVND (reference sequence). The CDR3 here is CASSFLPEKNTEAFF. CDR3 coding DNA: TGTGCCAGTAGCTTCTTACCTGAGAAAAACACTGAAGCTTTCTTT.

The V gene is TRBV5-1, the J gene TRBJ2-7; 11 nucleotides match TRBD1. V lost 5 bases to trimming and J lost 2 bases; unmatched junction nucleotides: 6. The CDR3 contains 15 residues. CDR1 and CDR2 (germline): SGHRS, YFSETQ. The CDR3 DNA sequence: TGCGCCAGCAGTACGGACAGGGGGCCTACCTACGAGCAGTACTTC. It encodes CASSTDRGPTYEQYF.

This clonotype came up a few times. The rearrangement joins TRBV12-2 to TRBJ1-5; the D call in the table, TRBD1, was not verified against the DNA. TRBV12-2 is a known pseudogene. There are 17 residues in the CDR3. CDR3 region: CASRLEGDGSIRNPQHF. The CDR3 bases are TGTGCAAGTCGCTTAGAAGGGGACGGATCAATCAGAAACCCCCAGCATTTT.

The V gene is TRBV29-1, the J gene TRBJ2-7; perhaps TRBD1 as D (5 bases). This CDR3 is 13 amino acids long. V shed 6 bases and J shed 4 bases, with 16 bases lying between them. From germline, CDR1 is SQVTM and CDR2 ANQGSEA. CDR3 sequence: CSVQDPHLYEQYF. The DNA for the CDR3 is TGCAGCGTACAGGACCCCCACCTGTACGAGCAGTACTTC.

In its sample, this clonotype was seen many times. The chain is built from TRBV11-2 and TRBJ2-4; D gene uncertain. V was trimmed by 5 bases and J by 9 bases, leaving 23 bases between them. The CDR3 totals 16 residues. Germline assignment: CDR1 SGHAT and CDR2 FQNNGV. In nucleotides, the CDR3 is TGTGCCAGCAGCCCGTACAGTATACAGCCAAAAGGCATTCAGTACTTC. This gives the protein CASSPYSIQPKGIQYF.

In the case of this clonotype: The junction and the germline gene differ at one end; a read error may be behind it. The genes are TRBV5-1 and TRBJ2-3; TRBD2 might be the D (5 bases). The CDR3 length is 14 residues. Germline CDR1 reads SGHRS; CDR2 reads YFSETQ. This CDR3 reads CASSRWEQSDTQCF. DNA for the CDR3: TGCGCCAGCAGCAGGTGGGAGCAATCAGATACGCAGTGTTTT.

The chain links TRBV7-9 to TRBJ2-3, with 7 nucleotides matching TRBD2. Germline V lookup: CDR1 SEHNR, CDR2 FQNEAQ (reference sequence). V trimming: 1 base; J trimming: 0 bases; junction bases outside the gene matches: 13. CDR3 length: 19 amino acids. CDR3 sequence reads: CASSLVAVAGGGSTDTQYF. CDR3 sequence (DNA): TGTGCCAGCAGCTTAGTGGCCGTCGCCGGCGGGGGAAGCACAGATACGCAGTATTTT.

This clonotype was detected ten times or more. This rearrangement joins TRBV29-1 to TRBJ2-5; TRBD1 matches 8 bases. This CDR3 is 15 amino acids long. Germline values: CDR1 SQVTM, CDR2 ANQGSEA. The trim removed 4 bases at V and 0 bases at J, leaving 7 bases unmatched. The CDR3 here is CSVASGQVYQETQYF. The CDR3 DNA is TGCAGCGTTGCGTCGGGACAGGTATACCAAGAGACCCAGTACTTC.

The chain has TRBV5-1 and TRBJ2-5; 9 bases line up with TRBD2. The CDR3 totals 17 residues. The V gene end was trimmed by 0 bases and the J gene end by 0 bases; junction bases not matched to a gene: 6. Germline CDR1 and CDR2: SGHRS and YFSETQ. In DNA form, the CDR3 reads TGCGCCAGCAGCTTGGCCTGGGCTAGCGGGAACCAAGAGACCCAGTACTTC. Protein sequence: CASSLAWASGNQETQYF.

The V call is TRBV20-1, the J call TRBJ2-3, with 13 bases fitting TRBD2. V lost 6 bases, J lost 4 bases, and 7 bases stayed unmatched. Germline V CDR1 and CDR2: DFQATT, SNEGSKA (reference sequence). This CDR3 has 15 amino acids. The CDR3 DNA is TGCAGTGCGATAAGACTAGCGGGAGGCCCAGATACGCAGTATTTT. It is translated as CSAIRLAGGPDTQYF.

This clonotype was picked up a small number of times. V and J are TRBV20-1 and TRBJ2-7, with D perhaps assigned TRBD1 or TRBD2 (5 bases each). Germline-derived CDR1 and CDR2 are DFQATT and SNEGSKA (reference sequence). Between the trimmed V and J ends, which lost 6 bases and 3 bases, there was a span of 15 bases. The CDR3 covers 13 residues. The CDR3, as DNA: TGCAGTGCCCGGGACGCCCTTTTCTACGAGCAGTACTTC. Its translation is CSARDALFYEQYF.

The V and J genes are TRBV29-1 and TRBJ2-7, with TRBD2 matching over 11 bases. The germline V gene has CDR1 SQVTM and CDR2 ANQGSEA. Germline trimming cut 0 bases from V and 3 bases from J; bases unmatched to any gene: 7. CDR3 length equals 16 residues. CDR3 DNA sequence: TGCAGCGTTGAAGATCCCGGGACTAGCGGAATCTACGAGCAGTACTTC. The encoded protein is CSVEDPGTSGIYEQYF.

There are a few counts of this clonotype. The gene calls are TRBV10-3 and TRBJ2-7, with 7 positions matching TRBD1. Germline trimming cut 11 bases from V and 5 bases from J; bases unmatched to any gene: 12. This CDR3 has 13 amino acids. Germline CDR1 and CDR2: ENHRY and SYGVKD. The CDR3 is CAVGSRGPNEQYF. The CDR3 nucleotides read TGTGCCGTTGGTTCTAGGGGGCCCAACGAGCAGTACTTC.